This T cell receptor beta chain was sequenced in a study of CXCR3-negative and CXCR3-positive naive CD8 T cells. The wider study: Some 140 million TRB reads were obtained in total, which works out to about 1.5 +/- 0.3 million per library. The study's findings and limits: Both naive subsets showed comparably high diversity, and memory CD8+ cells showed much lower diversity.

The method, 5' RACE with UMI labels, was used to prepare the TRB cDNA libraries. From the 5' RACE reads, TCRdb lists one entry per CDR3 protein and no DNA. In total, the table holds tens of thousands of distinct CDR3 sequences. The CDR3 is 15 residues long. Per germline, CDR1 MGHDK and CDR2 SYGVNS. Of note for this clonotype: Its antigen is not identified.

Material: naive CXCR3- CD8+ T cells from blood. Stated subset: CD45RO-CCR7+CD27+CD95- naive CD8+ T cells lacking CXCR3 (TNR3-). V gene TRBV25-1 combines with J gene TRBJ2-5; without DNA, the TCRdb call of TRBD1 cannot be checked. This receptor was taken from a human donor in good health. Some clones in this sample may be carry-over from other donors' samples. This chain's CDR3 is CASSQGTGGAETQYF.